These 31 T cell receptor beta chains originate from one sample sequenced in a study of OX40 agonist ivuxolimab in advanced cancers. The assay was immunoSEQ multiplex PCR, and TCRdb's table has in-frame clones only and misses some. The sample has around 26,000 clones, roughly 82% seen once. This material consisted of CD4+ or CD8+ T cells sorted from blood, taken in a trial of the OX40 agonist ivuxolimab. The origin of the receptors is an adult with an advanced solid tumor such as melanoma, head and neck, liver or kidney cancer.

This chain connects TRBV6-6 to TRBJ2-2; D is undetermined. Germline V lookup: CDR1 MNHNY, CDR2 SVGAGI (reference sequence). The CDR3 has 13 amino acids. Deletions cut 0 bases from V and 4 bases from J, with 3 bases between. The CDR3 nucleotides are TGTGCCAGCAGTTACTCAAGCACCGGGGAGCTGTTTTTT. Translation gives CASSYSSTGELFF.

The chain combines TRBV6-5 with TRBJ2-1, with 8 bases lining up with TRBD1. Trimming took 8 bases from V and 4 from J; bases not matched to a gene: 7. CDR1 MNHEY and CDR2 SVGAGI come from the germline V gene. This CDR3 contains 14 residues. The CDR3 is CASVQGVGYNEQFF. DNA of the CDR3: TGTGCCAGCGTACAGGGGGTGGGGTACAATGAGCAGTTCTTC.

This clone has more than one count but fewer than ten. CDR3: CASSFSPSHNEQFF. CDR3 in DNA: TGTGCCAGCAGCTTCTCTCCCTCGCACAATGAGCAGTTCTTC. The chain couples TRBV5-5 to TRBJ2-1; D not resolved. V was trimmed by 2 bases and J by 5 bases, leaving 11 bases between them. This CDR3 region has 14 residues. Germline V gene lookup returns CDR1 SGHKS and CDR2 YYEKEE (reference sequence).

The DNA for the CDR3 is TGTGCCAGCACCTATAGCGGGGGCCAGAATGAGCAGTTCTTC. It encodes CASTYSGGQNEQFF. The chain links TRBV11-1 to TRBJ2-1; 9 bases agree with TRBD2. V lost 7 bases, J lost 7 bases, and 8 bases stayed unmatched. The CDR3 extends over 14 amino acids. From germline, CDR1 is SGHAT and CDR2 FQDESV (reference sequence). The full variable domain, its missing parts supplied by reference TRBV11-1 and TRBJ2-1, is EAEVAQSPRYKITEKSQAVAFWCDPISGHATLYWYRQILGQGPELLVQFQDESVVDDSQLPKDRFSAERLKGVDSTLKIQPAELGDSAMYLCASTYSGGQNEQFFGPGTRLTVL.

The CDR3 DNA sequence: TGTGCCGCATCGCAGGGAAAGGGCTACACCTTC. This translates into CAASQGKGYTF. The genes are TRBV6-6 and TRBJ1-2, with a weak D call TRBD1 (5 bases). Germline-derived CDR1 and CDR2 are MNHNY and SVGAGI (reference sequence). The ends were cut back, 11 bases at V and 8 bases at J, with 15 bases in the middle. The CDR3 has 11 amino acids.

This chain joins TRBV30 and TRBJ1-2, with D tentatively TRBD1 (5 bases). The CDR3 consists of 16 residues. V shed 2 bases and J shed 3 bases, with 19 bases lying between them. The germline gives CDR1 GTSNPN, CDR2 SVGIG (reference sequence). CDR3 DNA sequence: TGTGCCTGGAGTTCCGGGACTGCGGTATTGGACTATGGCTACACCTTC. Protein product: CAWSSGTAVLDYGYTF.

The V call is TRBV6-5, the J call TRBJ1-5; D perhaps matches TRBD1 (5 bases). The CDR3 extends over 14 amino acids. V lost 10 bases and J lost 3, with 16 bases in between. CDR1 and CDR2 from the germline V gene are MNHEY and SVGAGI. The CDR3 DNA is TGTGCCACCAGGGCGGGGAACAACAATCAGCCCCAGCATTTT. It codes for CATRAGNNNQPQHF.

V and J are TRBV4-1 and TRBJ2-3, with 8 bases identical to TRBD2. Unmatched junction bases numbered 8, after V lost 0 bases and J lost 6 bases. Germline assignment: CDR1 MGHRA and CDR2 YSYEKL. The CDR3 is made up of 16 amino acids. CDR3 residues: CASSQEREAGVDTQYF. CDR3 DNA: TGCGCCAGCAGCCAAGAAAGGGAAGCGGGGGTTGATACGCAGTATTTT.

This chain links TRBV7-9 with TRBJ1-2; unclear D gene. The V and J ends lost 2 bases and 1 base respectively, with 11 bases between them. The CDR3 length is 15 residues. The germline CDR1 and CDR2 sequences are SEHNR and FQNEAQ (reference sequence). The CDR3 coding sequence is TGTGCCAGCAGCTTAAAAACGTACAATAACTATGGCTACACCTTC. The encoded protein is CASSLKTYNNYGYTF.

This clone was seen only a few times. The CDR3 DNA follows: TGTGCCAGCAGCGAAGGGCCCGGCACTGAAGCTTTCTTT. It yields the protein CASSEGPGTEAFF. The chain employs TRBV9 and TRBJ1-1; D not resolved. This CDR3 is 13 amino acids long. V lost 3 bases and J lost 4, with 10 bases in between. Germline V CDR1 and CDR2: SGDLS, YYNGEE.

The V gene is TRBV7-6, the J gene TRBJ2-7; 9 nucleotides agree with TRBD1. CDR1 and CDR2 (germline): SGHVS, FNYEAQ. V was clipped by 5 bases and J by 0 bases; unmatched bases: 5. This CDR3 is 15 amino acids long. The CDR3 sequence: CASSADRGSSYEQYF. CDR3 DNA: TGTGCCAGCAGCGCCGACAGGGGGAGCTCCTACGAGCAGTACTTC.

The chain links TRBV4-3 to TRBJ1-1; D not certain. The CDR3 consists of 16 residues. Germline CDR1 reads LGHNA; CDR2 reads YSLEER. Trimming cost V 0 bases and J 3 bases, with 14 bases left between them. For the CDR3, the DNA is TGCGCCAGCAGCCAAGACCCCGCGGGGTTTGACACTGAAGCTTTCTTT. Translated: CASSQDPAGFDTEAFF.

The chain employs TRBV11-2 and TRBJ2-3; D unresolved. CDR3 length equals 14 residues. Between the trimmed V and J ends, which lost 1 base and 3 bases, there was a span of 8 bases. Germline assignment: CDR1 SGHAT and CDR2 FQNNGV. CDR3 amino acids: CASSLGRSTDTQYF. In nucleotides, the CDR3 is TGTGCCAGCAGCTTAGGCAGGAGTACAGATACGCAGTATTTT.

The V call is TRBV13, the J call TRBJ1-1; D gene uncertain. In germline, CDR1 is PRHDT, CDR2 FYEKMQ (reference sequence). The CDR3 runs to 14 residues. Trimming pared 3 bases from V and 2 bases from J, leaving 10 bases between. The CDR3 here is CASSFWRDNTEAFF. CDR3 sequence (DNA): TGTGCCAGCAGCTTTTGGCGGGATAACACTGAAGCTTTCTTT.

This sequence joins TRBV5-6 and TRBJ2-5, with D possibly matching TRBD2 (6 bases). The CDR3 consists of 14 residues. Germline V gives CDR1 SGHDT, CDR2 YYEEEE. V dropped 3 bases and J dropped 7 bases, with 16 bases sitting between them. The CDR3 here is CASSWDIEAGTQYF. The CDR3, as DNA: TGTGCCAGCAGCTGGGATATAGAAGCGGGGACCCAGTACTTC.

In its sample, this clone was seen a few times. This rearrangement joins TRBV11-2 to TRBJ2-1; D unclear. V lost 5 bases and J lost 7, with 12 bases in between. The CDR3 runs 13 residues. Germline V lookup: CDR1 SGHAT, CDR2 FQNNGV. CDR3 amino acids: CASSAEVTNEQFF. The DNA for the CDR3 is TGTGCCAGCAGCGCCGAAGTGACAAATGAGCAGTTCTTC.

This clone was seen a few times. This chain connects TRBV21-1 to TRBJ1-2; TRBD1 was called by the table and not checked on the DNA. TRBV21-1 is a known pseudogene. The CDR3 is 14 residues long. The CDR3 loop reads CASSHRTGVYGYTF. The CDR3 nucleotides are TGTGCCAGCAGCCATCGGACAGGGGTCTATGGCTACACCTTC.

V and J are TRBV6-5 and TRBJ2-2; D call uncertain. Germline lookup yields CDR1 MNHEY and CDR2 SVGAGI. The ends were cut back, 2 bases at V and 6 bases at J, with 4 bases in the middle. CDR3 size: 12 residues. The CDR3 sequence is CASSYRPGELFF. CDR3 in DNA: TGTGCCAGCAGTTACCGACCCGGGGAGCTGTTTTTT.

J is TRBJ1-5 and V is TRBV6-1, with TRBD1 as a possible D gene (5 bases). The germline V gene has CDR1 MNHNS and CDR2 SASEGT. V gave up 4 bases and J gave up 0 bases, with 13 bases separating them. CDR3 length: 16 residues. The CDR3 spells CASSGGAWNSNQPQHF. The DNA of the CDR3 is TGTGCCAGCAGTGGCGGGGCCTGGAATAGCAATCAGCCCCAGCATTTT.

This clone was picked up one time. The chain carries TRBV2 and TRBJ2-7; D is undetermined. Germline V gene lookup returns CDR1 SNHLY and CDR2 FYNNEI. Trimming removed 1 base from V and 10 bases from J, with 11 bases in between. The length of the CDR3 is 12 residues. The CDR3 sequence: CASSEEFSFQYF. In nucleotides, the CDR3 is TGTGCCAGCAGTGAAGAGTTTAGTTTCCAGTACTTC.

The chain employs TRBV7-3 and TRBJ2-5; either TRBD1 or TRBD2 may fit D (6 bases each). The CDR3 extends over 16 amino acids. V was shortened by 1 base and J by 4 bases, with 16 bases between the two germline ends. Germline loops: CDR1 SGHTA, CDR2 FQGTGA. CDR3 nucleotide sequence: TGTGCCAGCAGCTTAAATCCCGGGGGCCCCAGAGAGACCCAGTACTTC. It specifies CASSLNPGGPRETQYF. The full variable domain, with the rest looked up from reference TRBV7-3 and TRBJ2-5, is GAGVSQTPSNKVTEKGKYVELRCDPISGHTALYWYRQSLGQGPEFLIYFQGTGAADDSGLPNDRFFAVRPEGSVSTLKIQRTERGDSAVYLCASSLNPGGPRETQYFGPGTRLLVL.

V is TRBV7-9 and J is TRBJ2-4; tentative D call: TRBD1 (6 bases). Trimming shortened V by 5 bases and J by 0 bases, and 17 bases separated the two germline ends. CDR1 and CDR2 (germline): SEHNR, FQNEAQ (reference sequence). The CDR3 sequence is 17 residues long. The CDR3 is CASSPRDILLAKNIQYF. The DNA of the CDR3 is TGTGCCAGCAGCCCCCGGGACATTCTCCTAGCCAAAAACATTCAGTACTTC.

On this clone itself: The junction differs from germline at one of its ends, possibly a read error. The chain couples TRBV11-2 to TRBJ2-6; D remains ambiguous. Germline V gene sequence: CDR1 SGHAT, CDR2 FQNNGV. CDR3 length: 17 residues. CDR3 nucleotides: TGCGCCAGCAGCCAAGATCTGAAGGGCTCTGGGGCCAACGTCCTGACTTTC. Its protein product is CASSQDLKGSGANVLTF.

The rearrangement joins TRBV5-4 to TRBJ1-1, with D possibly matching TRBD1 (6 bases). The germline gives CDR1 SGHNT, CDR2 YYREEE (reference sequence). The germline V and J ends were trimmed by 4 bases and 1 base, with 8 bases remaining between them. This CDR3 comprises 13 residues. CDR3 loop: CASSGQTNTEAFF. As DNA, the CDR3 is TGTGCCAGCAGCGGACAGACGAACACTGAAGCTTTCTTT.

V is TRBV18 and J is TRBJ2-7, with TRBD1 identical over 8 bases. The CDR3 has 14 amino acids. Trimming took 0 bases from V and 4 from J; bases not matched to a gene: 2. In germline, CDR1 is KGHSH, CDR2 LQKENI. The CDR3 DNA reads TGTGCCAGCTCACCACCGGACAGGGCTTACGAGCAGTACTTC. Its protein product is CASSPPDRAYEQYF.

The genes are TRBV19 and TRBJ2-3; 11 nucleotides match TRBD1. Germline lookup yields CDR1 LNHDA and CDR2 SQIVND (reference sequence). CDR3 length: 15 amino acids. V dropped 6 bases and J dropped 5; count of bases not matched to a gene: 7. The CDR3 sequence is CASSRTGGGLDTQYF. The CDR3 nucleotides read TGTGCCAGTAGCCGGACAGGGGGCGGATTAGATACGCAGTATTTT.

This chain connects TRBV30 to TRBJ2-1; D ambiguous. Looked up from germline, CDR1 is GTSNPN and CDR2 is SVGIG (reference sequence). The CDR3 runs 14 residues. The ends were cut back, 5 bases at V and 15 bases at J, with 26 bases in the middle. CDR3 sequence: CAWFKGPLYNEAFF. CDR3 sequence (DNA): TGTGCCTGGTTCAAAGGGCCCCTCTACAATGAGGCGTTCTTC.

This rearrangement joins TRBV19 to TRBJ2-2, with 7 bases lining up with TRBD1. In germline, CDR1 is LNHDA, CDR2 SQIVND (reference sequence). This CDR3 comprises 15 residues. The trim removed 5 bases at V and 6 bases at J, leaving 9 bases unmatched. The CDR3 region has the DNA TGTGCCAGTAGTGACGCCGGGACAGTTGCCGGGGAGCTGTTTTTT. This translates into CASSDAGTVAGELFF.

V is TRBV6-1 and J is TRBJ1-1; D is uncertain. The CDR3 covers 13 residues. Germline V gene lookup returns CDR1 MNHNS and CDR2 SASEGT. Trimming cost V 6 bases and J 0 bases, with 8 bases left between them. DNA of the CDR3: TGTGCCAGCAGATACTATTTGAACACTGAAGCTTTCTTT. This translates into CASRYYLNTEAFF.

Notes on this clone: Being one base from a much bigger clone, this may be a read error. The CDR3 DNA is TGTGCCAGCAGTTACTCGTTGTCCGGAAATTCATCCCTCCACTTT. It translates to CASSYSLSGNSSLHF. The V and J genes are TRBV6-5 and TRBJ1-6; D is unclear. CDR1 and CDR2 from the germline V gene are MNHEY and SVGAGI. The CDR3 consists of 15 residues.

The chain uses TRBV29-1 and TRBJ1-1; D is perhaps TRBD1 (6 bases). Germline V gene lookup returns CDR1 SQVTM and CDR2 ANQGSEA. The V and J ends lost 1 base and 1 base respectively, with 10 bases between them. The CDR3 loop spans 14 amino acids. In nucleotides, the CDR3 is TGCAGCGTTGAAGCGACAGGTTGGAACACTGAAGCTTTCTTT. Amino acid sequence: CSVEATGWNTEAFF.